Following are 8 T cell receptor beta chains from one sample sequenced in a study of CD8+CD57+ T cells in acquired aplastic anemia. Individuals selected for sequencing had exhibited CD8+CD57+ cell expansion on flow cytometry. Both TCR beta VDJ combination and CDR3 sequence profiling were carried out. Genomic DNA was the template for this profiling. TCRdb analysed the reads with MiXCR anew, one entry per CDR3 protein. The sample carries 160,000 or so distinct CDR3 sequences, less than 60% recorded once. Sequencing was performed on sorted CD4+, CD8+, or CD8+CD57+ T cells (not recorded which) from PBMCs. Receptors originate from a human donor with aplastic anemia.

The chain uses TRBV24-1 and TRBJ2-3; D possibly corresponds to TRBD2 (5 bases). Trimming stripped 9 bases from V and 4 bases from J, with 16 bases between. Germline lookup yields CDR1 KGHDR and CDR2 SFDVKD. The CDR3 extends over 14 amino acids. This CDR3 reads CATGGSFSADTQYF. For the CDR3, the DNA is TGTGCCACCGGAGGTAGTTTTTCGGCAGATACGCAGTATTTT.

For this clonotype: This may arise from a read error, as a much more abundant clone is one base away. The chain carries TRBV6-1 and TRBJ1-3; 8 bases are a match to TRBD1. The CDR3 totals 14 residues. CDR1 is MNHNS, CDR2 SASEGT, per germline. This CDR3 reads CTSHPGTGRNTIYF. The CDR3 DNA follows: TGTACCAGTCACCCCGGGACAGGTCGAAACACCATATATTTT.

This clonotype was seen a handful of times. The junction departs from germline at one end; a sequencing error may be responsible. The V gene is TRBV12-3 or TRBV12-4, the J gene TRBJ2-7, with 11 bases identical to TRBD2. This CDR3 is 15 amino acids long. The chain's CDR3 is CASTRTSGSGGEQHF. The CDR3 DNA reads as TGTGCCAGTACACGCACTAGCGGGAGTGGGGGCGAGCAGCACTTC.

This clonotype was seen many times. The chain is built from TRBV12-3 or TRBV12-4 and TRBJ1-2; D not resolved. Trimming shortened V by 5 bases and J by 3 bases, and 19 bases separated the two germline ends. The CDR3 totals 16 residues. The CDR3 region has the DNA TGTGCCAGCAGTGCATGGGGAGAGCGGTCGGACTATGGCTACACCTTC. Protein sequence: CASSAWGERSDYGYTF.

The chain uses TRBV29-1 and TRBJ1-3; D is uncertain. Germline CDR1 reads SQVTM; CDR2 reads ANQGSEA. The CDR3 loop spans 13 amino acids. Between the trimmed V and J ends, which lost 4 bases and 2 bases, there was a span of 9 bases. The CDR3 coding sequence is TGCAGCGTTGTAAGTCCTGCTGGAAACACCATATATTTT. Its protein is CSVVSPAGNTIYF.

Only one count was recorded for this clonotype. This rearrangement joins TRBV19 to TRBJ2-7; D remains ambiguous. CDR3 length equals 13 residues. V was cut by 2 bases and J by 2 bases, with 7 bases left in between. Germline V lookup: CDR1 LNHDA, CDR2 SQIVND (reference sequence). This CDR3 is CASSITATYEQYF. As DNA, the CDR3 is TGTGCCAGTAGTATAACGGCTACCTACGAGCAGTACTTC.

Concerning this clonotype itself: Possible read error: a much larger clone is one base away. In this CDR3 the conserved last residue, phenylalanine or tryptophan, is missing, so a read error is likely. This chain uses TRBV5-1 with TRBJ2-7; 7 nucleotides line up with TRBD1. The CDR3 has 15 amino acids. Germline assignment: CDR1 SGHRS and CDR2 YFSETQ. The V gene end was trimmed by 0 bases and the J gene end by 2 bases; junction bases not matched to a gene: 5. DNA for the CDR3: TGCGCCAGCAGCTTGGCAGGGACAGACACCTACGAGCAGTACCTC. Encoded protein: CASSLAGTDTYEQYL.

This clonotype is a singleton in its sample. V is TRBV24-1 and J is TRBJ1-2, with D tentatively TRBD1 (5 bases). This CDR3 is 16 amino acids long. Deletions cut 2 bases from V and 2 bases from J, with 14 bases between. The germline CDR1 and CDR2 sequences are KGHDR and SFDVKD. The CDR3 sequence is CATSDSVRDGNYGYTF. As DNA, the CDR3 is TGTGCCACCAGTGATTCTGTGAGGGACGGGAACTATGGCTACACCTTC.